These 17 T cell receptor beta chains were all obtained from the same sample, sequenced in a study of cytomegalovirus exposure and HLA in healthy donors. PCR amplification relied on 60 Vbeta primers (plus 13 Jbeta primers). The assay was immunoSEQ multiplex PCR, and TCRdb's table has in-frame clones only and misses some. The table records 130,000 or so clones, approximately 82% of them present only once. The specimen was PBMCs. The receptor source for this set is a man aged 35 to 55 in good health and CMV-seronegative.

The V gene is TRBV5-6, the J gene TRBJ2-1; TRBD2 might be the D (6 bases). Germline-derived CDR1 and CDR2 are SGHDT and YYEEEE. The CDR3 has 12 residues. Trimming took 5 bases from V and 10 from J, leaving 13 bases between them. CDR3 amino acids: CASSRTIYEQFF. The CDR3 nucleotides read TGTGCCAGCAGTCGGACTATCTACGAGCAGTTCTTC.

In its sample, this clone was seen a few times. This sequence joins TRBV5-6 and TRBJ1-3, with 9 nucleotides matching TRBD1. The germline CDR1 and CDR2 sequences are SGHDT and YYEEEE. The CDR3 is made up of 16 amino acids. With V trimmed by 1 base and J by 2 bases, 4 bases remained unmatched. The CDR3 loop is CASSLTGGIAGNTIYF. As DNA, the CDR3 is TGTGCCAGCAGCTTGACAGGGGGCATAGCTGGAAACACCATATATTTT.

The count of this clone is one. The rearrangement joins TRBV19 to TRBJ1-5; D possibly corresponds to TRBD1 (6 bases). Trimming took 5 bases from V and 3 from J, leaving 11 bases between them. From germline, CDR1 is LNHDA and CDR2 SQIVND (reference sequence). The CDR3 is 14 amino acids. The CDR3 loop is CASSLGQNNQPQHF. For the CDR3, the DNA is TGTGCCAGTAGTCTCGGACAGAACAATCAGCCCCAGCATTTT.

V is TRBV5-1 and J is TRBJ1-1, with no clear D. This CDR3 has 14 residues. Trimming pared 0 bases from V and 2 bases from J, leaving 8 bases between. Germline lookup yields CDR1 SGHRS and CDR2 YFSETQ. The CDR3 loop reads CASSLDWYNTEAFF. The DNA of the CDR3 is TGCGCCAGCAGCTTGGACTGGTATAACACTGAAGCTTTCTTT.

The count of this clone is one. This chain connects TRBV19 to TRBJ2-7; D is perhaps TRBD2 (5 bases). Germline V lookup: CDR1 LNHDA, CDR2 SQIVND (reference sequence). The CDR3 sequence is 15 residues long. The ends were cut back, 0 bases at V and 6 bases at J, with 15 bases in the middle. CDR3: CASSIDVGEGSEQYF. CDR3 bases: TGTGCCAGTAGTATAGACGTGGGAGAAGGATCCGAGCAGTACTTC.

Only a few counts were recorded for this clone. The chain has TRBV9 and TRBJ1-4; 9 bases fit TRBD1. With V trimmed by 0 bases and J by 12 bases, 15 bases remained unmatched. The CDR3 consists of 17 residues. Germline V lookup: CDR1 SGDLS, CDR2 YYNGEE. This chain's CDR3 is CASSVGGTGIESRQLFF. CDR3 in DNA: TGTGCCAGCAGCGTAGGGGGGACAGGGATCGAAAGTCGACAACTGTTTTTT.

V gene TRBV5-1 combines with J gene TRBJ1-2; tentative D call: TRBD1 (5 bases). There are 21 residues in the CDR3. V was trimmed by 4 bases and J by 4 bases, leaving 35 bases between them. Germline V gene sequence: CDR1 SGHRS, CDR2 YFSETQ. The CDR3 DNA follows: TGCGCCAGCAGCCCACAGAGTCGCACCACAGGAACGCCACTACGTAGCTATGGCTACACCTTC. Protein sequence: CASSPQSRTTGTPLRSYGYTF.

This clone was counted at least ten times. The CDR3 DNA is TGTGCCAGCAGTGAAAGATTGGGACAGGGGATTCAGCCCCAGCATTTT. Residues: CASSERLGQGIQPQHF. The chain employs TRBV2 and TRBJ1-5; 10 nucleotides line up with TRBD1. The CDR3 runs to 16 residues. V shed 2 bases, J shed 6 bases, and the junction held 7 bases outside the gene matches. Germline V gene sequence: CDR1 SNHLY, CDR2 FYNNEI.

CDR3 region: CASSDLGVSYYEQYF. Written as DNA, the CDR3 is TGTGCCAGCAGTGATCTAGGAGTGAGTTACTACGAGCAGTACTTC. The chain has TRBV6-1 and TRBJ2-7; D remains ambiguous. V was clipped by 3 bases and J by 3 bases, with 15 bases between them. The CDR3 has 15 amino acids. Germline CDR1 is MNHNS and CDR2 is SASEGT.

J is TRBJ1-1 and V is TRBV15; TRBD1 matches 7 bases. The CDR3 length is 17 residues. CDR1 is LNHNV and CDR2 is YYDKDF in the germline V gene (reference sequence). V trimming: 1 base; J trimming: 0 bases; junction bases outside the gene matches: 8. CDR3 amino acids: CATSRASTGKMNTEAFF. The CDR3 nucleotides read TGTGCCACCAGCAGAGCCTCGACAGGGAAGATGAACACTGAAGCTTTCTTT. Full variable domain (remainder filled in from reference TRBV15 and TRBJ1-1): DAMVIQNPRYQVTQFGKPVTLSCSQTLNHNVMYWYQQKSSQAPKLLFHYYDKDFNNEADTPDNFQSRRPNTSFCFLDIRSPGLGDTAMYLCATSRASTGKMNTEAFFGQGTRLTVV.

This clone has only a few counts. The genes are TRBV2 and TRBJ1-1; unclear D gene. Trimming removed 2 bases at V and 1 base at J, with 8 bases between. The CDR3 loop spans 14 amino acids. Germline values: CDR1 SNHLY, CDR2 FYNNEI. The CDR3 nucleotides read TGTGCCAGCAGTGAACTGCGGTCGAACACTGAAGCTTTCTTT. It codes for CASSELRSNTEAFF.

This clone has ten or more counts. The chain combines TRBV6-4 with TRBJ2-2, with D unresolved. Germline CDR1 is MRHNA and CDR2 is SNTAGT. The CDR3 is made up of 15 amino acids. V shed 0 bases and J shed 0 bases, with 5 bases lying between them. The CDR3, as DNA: TGTGCCAGCAGTGACTCAGCGCCGAACACCGGGGAGCTGTTTTTT. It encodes CASSDSAPNTGELFF.

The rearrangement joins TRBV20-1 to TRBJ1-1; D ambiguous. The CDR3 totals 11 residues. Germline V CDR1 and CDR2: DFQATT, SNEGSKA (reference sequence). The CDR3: CSPGRPPEAFF. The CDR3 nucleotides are TGCAGCCCGGGGAGGCCCCCTGAAGCTTTCTTT.

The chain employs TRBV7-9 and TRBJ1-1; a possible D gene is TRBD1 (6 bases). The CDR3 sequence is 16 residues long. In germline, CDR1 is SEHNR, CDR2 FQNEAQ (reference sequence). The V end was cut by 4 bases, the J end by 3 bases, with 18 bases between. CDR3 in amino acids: CASSSGADGGHTEAFF. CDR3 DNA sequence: TGTGCCAGCAGCTCGGGGGCAGACGGGGGGCACACTGAAGCTTTCTTT.

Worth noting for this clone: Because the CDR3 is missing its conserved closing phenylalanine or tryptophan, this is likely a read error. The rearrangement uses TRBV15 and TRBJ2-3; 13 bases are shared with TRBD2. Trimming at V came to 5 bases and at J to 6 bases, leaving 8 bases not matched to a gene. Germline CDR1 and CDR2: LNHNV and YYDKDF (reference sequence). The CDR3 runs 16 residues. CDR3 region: CATSAGLAGAGDTQYV. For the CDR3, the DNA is TGTGCCACCAGCGCAGGACTAGCGGGGGCGGGGGATACGCAGTATGTT.

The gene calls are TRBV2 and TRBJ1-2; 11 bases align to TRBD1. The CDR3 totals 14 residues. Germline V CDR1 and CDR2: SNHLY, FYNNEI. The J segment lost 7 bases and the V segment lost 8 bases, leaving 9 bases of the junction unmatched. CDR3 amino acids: CASLSEGQGVGYTF. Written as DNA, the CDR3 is TGTGCCAGCCTCAGCGAGGGACAGGGGGTTGGCTACACCTTC.

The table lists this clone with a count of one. The CDR3 nucleotides read TGTGCCAGTAGTATAGGACAGGCCGAGCAGTTCTTC. It is translated as CASSIGQAEQFF. This chain links TRBV19 with TRBJ2-1; tentatively, D is TRBD1 (6 bases). The germline CDR1 and CDR2 sequences are LNHDA and SQIVND (reference sequence). The CDR3 extends over 12 amino acids. V lost 1 base and J lost 10, with 8 bases in between.